This TCR beta chain was found in a study of human T cells and chemical hapten exposure. Study background: Sensitization was performed using 2% DPC on an approximately 2 cm by approximately 2 cm upper inner arm skin site. Findings and limits, study-wide: Compared with pre-sensitization or healthy control sets, expanded TCRs clustered more. There was a positive correlation between PT1 expanded TCR counts and patch test score.

This clonotype was counted between two and nine times. What it binds is unknown. This CDR3 contains 16 residues. Germline assignment: CDR1 SGDLS and CDR2 YYNGEE. Trimming at V came to 5 bases and at J to 2 bases, leaving 8 bases not matched to a gene. The library put unique molecular identifiers onto individual cDNA molecules. Each CDR3 protein is one row after TCRdb ran MiXCR on the RACE reads. In the table there are over 85,000 distinct CDR3 sequences, roughly 12% of which are singletons. Specified time point: patch test 1, 2 weeks after DPC sensitization. Treatment described: therapeutic diphenylcyclopropenone sensitization with weekly scalp DPC.

This TCR was sampled from a woman in her 40s with alopecia areata. Some clones in this sample may be carry-over from other donors' samples. The specimen was whole blood, collected in connection with sensitization to the hapten diphenylcyclopropenone (DPC). This chain uses TRBV9 with TRBJ2-1, with 9 bases lining up with TRBD2. CDR3 DNA: TGTGCCAGCAGTATGGCGGGAGGGCCCCCCTACAATGAGCAGTTCTTC. Translated: CASSMAGGPPYNEQFF.